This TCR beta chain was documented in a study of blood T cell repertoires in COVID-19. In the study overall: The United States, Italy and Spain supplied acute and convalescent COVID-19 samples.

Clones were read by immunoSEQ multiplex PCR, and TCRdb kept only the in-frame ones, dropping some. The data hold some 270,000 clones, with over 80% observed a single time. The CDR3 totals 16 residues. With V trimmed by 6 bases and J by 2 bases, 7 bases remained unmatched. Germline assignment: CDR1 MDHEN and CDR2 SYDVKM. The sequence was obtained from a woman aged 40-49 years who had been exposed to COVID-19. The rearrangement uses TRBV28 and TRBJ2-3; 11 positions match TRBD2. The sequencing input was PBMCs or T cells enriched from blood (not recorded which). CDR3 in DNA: TGTGCCAGCAGGGGAGTAGCGGGAGGGATCACAGATACGCAGTATTTT. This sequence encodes CASRGVAGGITDTQYF.